This paragraph reports one TCR beta chain. Its antigen is still unknown. Trimming cost V 0 bases and J 7 bases; bases outside gene matches: 10. Germline loops: CDR1 MGHRA, CDR2 YSYEKL. This CDR3 comprises 16 residues. A second PCR of 7 to 11 cycles used a sample-barcoded 5' primer and a J-beta primer mix. Paired-end reads containing CDR3 totaled no fewer than 2.5 million for each sample. MiXCR was run by TCRdb on the 5' RACE reads, yielding one entry per CDR3 protein. The sample includes almost 800,000 distinct CDR3 sequences, roughly 60% seen only once; the top ten take 22%. The sample comes from a study of blood T cells in healthy people across ages. Study-wide findings and caveats: Naive T cell percentage by flow cytometry tracked strongly with beta diversity.

The clonotype originates from a man aged 25 to 45 in good health. The rearrangement links TRBV4-1 to TRBJ1-1, with 8 bases fitting TRBD1. The material sequenced was blood. The DNA for the CDR3 is TGCGCCAGCAGCCAAGACAGCCCCGGACAGGGATATGAAGCTTTCTTT. Its translation is CASSQDSPGQGYEAFF.